This paragraph reports one TCR beta chain. This sample was taken from a study of blood T cell repertoires in COVID-19. Followed longitudinally, the Seattle patients had been enrolled during active infection. The protocol was immunoSEQ multiplex PCR, while the TCRdb copy is restricted to in-frame clones and leaves out a portion. Of roughly 100,000 clones listed, roughly nine tenths are singletons. Germline CDR1 MNHNS, CDR2 SASEGT. CDR3 length: 13 residues. Trimming pared 6 bases from V and 3 bases from J, leaving 10 bases between. This rearrangement joins TRBV6-1 to TRBJ2-3; D is uncertain. This receptor was identified in a woman in her forties or fifties with COVID-19, enrolled during active disease. Sequencing input: peripheral blood. CDR3 sequence: CASRTVGTDTQYF. The CDR3 coding sequence is TGTGCCAGCAGGACTGTTGGTACAGATACGCAGTATTTT.